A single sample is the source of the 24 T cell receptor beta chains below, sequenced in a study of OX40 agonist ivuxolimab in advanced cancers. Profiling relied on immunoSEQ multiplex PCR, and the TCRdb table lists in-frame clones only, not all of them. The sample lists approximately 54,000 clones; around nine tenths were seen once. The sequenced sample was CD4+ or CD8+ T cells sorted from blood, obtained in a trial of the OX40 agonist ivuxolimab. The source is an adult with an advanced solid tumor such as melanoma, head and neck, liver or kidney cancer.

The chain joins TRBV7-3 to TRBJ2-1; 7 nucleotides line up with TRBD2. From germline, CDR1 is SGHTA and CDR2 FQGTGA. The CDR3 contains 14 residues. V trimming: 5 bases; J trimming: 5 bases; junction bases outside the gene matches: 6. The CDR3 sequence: CASSPREAHNEQFF. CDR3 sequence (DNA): TGTGCCAGCAGCCCCCGGGAGGCCCACAATGAGCAGTTCTTC.

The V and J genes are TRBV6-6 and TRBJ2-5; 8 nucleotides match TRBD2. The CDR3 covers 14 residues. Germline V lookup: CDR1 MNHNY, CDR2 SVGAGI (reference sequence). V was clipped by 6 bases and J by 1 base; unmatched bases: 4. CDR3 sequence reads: CASRFSGTQETQYF. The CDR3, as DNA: TGTGCCAGCAGATTTAGCGGGACCCAAGAGACCCAGTACTTC.

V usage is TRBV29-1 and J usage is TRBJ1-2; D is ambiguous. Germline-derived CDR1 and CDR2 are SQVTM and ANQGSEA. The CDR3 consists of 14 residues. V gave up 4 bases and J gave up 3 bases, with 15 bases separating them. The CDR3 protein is CSVVAVAPYYGYTF. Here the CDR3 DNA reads TGCAGCGTTGTCGCCGTAGCCCCTTACTATGGCTACACCTTC.

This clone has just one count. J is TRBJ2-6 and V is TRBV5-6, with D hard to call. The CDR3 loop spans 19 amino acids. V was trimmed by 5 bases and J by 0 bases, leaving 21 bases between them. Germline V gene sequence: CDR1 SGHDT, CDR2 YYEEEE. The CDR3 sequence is CASREKSWTAGSGANVLTF. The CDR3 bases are TGTGCCAGCAGGGAAAAATCATGGACGGCTGGCTCTGGGGCCAACGTCCTGACTTTC.

This CDR3 is CASSLYRPGLGGTDTQYF. CDR3 nucleotides: TGCGCCAGCAGCTTGTACCGACCGGGACTGGGGGGCACAGATACGCAGTATTTT. V gene TRBV5-1 combines with J gene TRBJ2-3; TRBD2 might be the D (6 bases). Germline assignment: CDR1 SGHRS and CDR2 YFSETQ. This CDR3 comprises 18 residues. V lost 1 base to trimming and J lost 1 base, with 19 bases between them.

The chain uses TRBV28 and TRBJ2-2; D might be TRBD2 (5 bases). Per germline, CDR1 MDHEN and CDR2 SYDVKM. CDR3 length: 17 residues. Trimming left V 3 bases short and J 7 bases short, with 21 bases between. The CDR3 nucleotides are TGTGCCAGCAGTTTTTACTGGGTAGCTGGGAGTAGCGGGGAGCTGTTTTTT. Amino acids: CASSFYWVAGSSGELFF.

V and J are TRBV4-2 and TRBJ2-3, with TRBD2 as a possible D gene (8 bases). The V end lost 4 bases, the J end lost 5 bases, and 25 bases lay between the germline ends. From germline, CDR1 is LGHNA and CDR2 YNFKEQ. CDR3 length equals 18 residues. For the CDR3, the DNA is TGTGCCAGCAGCCCCCCGGGAGGGGGAGGGGGCACAGGAGATACGCAGTATTTT. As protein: CASSPPGGGGGTGDTQYF.

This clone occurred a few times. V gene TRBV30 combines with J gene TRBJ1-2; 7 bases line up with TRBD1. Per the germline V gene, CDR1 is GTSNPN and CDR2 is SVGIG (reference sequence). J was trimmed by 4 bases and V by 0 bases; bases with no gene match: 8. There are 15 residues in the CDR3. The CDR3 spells CAWSVARGAPYGYTF. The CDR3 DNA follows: TGTGCCTGGAGTGTCGCCAGGGGGGCCCCCTATGGCTACACCTTC.

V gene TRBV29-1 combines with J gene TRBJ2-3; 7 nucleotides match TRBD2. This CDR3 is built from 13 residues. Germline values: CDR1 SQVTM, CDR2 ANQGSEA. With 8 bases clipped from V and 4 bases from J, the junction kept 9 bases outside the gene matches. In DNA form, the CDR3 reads TGCAGCACCTCCGGGGGGTTGGCAGATACGCAGTATTTT. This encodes CSTSGGLADTQYF.

In DNA form, the CDR3 reads TGTGCCAGCAGCTTAGGGTGGAATGAGCAGTTCTTC. It codes for CASSLGWNEQFF. The gene calls are TRBV7-9 and TRBJ2-1; D is unresolved. The V gene's germline CDR1 is SEHNR and CDR2 FQNEAQ (reference sequence). The V end was cut by 1 base, the J end by 7 bases, with 5 bases between. The CDR3 loop spans 12 amino acids.

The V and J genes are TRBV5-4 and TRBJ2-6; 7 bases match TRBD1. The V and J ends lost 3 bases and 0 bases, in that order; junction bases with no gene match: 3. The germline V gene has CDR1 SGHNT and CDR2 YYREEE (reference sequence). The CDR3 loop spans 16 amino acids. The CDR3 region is CASSSGQLSGANVLTF. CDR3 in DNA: TGTGCCAGCAGCTCGGGACAGCTCTCTGGGGCCAACGTCCTGACTTTC.

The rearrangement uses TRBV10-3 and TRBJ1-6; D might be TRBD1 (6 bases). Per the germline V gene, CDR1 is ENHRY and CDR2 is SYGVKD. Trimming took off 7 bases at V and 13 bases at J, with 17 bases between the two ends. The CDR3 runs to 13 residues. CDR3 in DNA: TGTGCCATCACCCGGGACAAGTATGTTCCCCTCCACTTT. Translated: CAITRDKYVPLHF.

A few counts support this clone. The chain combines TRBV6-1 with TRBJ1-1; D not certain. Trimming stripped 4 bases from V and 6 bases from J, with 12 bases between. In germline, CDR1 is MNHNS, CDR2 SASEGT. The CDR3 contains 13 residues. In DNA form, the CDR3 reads TGTGCCAGCAGTGCAGTATTGGGAGCTGAAGCTTTCTTT. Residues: CASSAVLGAEAFF.

The DNA of the CDR3 is TGTGCCAGCAGCTCAGAGCCCCAAGAGACCCAGTACTTC. It encodes CASSSEPQETQYF. The chain employs TRBV5-4 and TRBJ2-5, with D unclear. V was cut by 3 bases and J by 1 base, with 7 bases left in between. The germline CDR1 and CDR2 sequences are SGHNT and YYREEE (reference sequence). This CDR3 comprises 13 residues.

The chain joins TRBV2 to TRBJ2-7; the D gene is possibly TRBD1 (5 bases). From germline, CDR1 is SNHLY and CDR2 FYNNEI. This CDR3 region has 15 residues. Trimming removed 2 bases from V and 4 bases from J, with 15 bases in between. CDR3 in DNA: TGTGCCAGCAGTGAAAGCAGGGCCAGCACGTACGAGCAGTACTTC. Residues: CASSESRASTYEQYF.

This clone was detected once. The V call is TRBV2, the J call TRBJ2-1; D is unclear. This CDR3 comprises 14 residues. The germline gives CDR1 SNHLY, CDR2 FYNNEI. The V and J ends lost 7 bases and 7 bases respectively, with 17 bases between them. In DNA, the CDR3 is TGTGCCAGCAATCTGCGGCTAGTCTGGAATGAGCAGTTCTTC. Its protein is CASNLRLVWNEQFF.

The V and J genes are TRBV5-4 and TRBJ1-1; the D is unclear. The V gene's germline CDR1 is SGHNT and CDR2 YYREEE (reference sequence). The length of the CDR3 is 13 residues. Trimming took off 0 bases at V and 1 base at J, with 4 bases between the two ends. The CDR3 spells CASSLARNTEAFF. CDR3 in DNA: TGTGCCAGCAGCTTGGCAAGGAACACTGAAGCTTTCTTT.

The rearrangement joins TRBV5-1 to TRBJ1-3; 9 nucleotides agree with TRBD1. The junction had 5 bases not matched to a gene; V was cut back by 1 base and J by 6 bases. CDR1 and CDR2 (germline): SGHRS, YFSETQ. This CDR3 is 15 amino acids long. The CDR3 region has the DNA TGCGCCAGCAGCTTGTCGGGACAGGGAGCAAACACCATATATTTT. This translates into CASSLSGQGANTIYF. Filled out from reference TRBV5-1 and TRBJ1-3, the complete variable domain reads KAGVTQTPRYLIKTRGQQVTLSCSPISGHRSVSWYQQTPGQGLQFLFEYFSETQRNKGNFPGRFSGRQFSNSRSEMNVSTLELGDSALYLCASSLSGQGANTIYFGEGSWLTVV.

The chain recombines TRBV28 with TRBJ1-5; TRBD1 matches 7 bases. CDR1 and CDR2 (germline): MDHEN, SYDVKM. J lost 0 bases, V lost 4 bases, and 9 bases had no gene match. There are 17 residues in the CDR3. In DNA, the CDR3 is TGTGCCAGCAGTTACACAGGGGCTGGGGATAGCAATCAGCCCCAGCATTTT. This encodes CASSYTGAGDSNQPQHF. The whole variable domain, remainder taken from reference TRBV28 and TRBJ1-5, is DVKVTQSSRYLVKRTGEKVFLECVQDMDHENMFWYRQDPGLGLRLIYFSYDVKMKEKGDIPEGYSVSREKKERFSLILESASTNQTSMYLCASSYTGAGDSNQPQHFGDGTRLSIL.

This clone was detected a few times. CDR3 loop: CASSQSRQSEDTIYF. The CDR3 nucleotides are TGCGCCAGCAGTCAATCGAGACAGTCCGAGGACACCATATATTTT. The V gene is TRBV23-1, the J gene TRBJ1-3, with a tentative D call TRBD1 (5 bases). TRBV23-1 falls under the ORF class, with uncertain function. The CDR3 covers 15 residues. Trimming cost V 0 bases and J 8 bases, with 14 bases left between them.

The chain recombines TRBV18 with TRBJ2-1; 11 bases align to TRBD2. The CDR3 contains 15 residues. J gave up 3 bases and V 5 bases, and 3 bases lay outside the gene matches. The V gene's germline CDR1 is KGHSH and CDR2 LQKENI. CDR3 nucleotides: TGTGCCAGCTCAAGGACTAGCGGGCGCTACAATGAGCAGTTCTTC. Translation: CASSRTSGRYNEQFF.

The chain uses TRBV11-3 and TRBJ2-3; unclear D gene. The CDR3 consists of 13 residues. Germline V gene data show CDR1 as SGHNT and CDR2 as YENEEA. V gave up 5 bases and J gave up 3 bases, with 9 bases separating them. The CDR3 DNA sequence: TGTGCCAGCAGCCCACAAGAGACAGATACGCAGTATTTT. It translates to CASSPQETDTQYF.

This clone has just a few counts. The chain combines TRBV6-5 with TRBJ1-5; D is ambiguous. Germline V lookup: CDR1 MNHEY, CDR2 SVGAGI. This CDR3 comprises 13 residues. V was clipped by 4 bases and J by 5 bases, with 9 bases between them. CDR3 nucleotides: TGTGCCAGCAGTTGGAGTACACATCAGCCCCAGCATTTT. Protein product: CASSWSTHQPQHF.

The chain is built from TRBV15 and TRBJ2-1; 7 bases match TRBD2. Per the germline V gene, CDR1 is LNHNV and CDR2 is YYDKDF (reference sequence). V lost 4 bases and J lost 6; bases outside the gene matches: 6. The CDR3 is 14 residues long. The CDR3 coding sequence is TGTGCCACCAGCAAGCGCGGGAGTCTCAATGAGCAGTTCTTC. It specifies CATSKRGSLNEQFF.